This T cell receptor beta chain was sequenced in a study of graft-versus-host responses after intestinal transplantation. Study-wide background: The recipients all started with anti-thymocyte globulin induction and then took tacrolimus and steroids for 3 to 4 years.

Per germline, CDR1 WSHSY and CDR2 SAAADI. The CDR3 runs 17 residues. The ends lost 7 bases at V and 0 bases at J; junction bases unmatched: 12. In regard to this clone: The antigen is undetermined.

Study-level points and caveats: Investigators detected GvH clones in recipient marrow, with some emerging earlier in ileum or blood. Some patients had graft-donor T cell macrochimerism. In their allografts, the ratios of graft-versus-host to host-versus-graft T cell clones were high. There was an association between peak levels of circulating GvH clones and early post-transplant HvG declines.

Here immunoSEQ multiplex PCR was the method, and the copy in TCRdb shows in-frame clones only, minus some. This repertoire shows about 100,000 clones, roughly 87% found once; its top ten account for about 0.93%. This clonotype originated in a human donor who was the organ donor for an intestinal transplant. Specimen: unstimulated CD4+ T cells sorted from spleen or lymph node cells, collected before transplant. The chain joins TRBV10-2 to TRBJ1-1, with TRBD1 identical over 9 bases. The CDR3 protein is CASIPGTGLKMNTEAFF. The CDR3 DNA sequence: TGCGCCAGCATTCCCGGGACAGGGCTAAAAATGAACACTGAAGCTTTCTTT.